A single sample gave rise to the 27 T cell receptor beta chains below, sequenced in a study of OX40 agonist ivuxolimab in advanced cancers. This table comes from immunoSEQ multiplex PCR, and its TCRdb copy is limited to in-frame clones, with some not included. The table has over 50,000 clones, about 82% seen once. Sequenced here: CD4+ or CD8+ T cells sorted from blood, sampled in a trial of the OX40 agonist ivuxolimab. These receptors were obtained from an adult with an advanced solid tumor such as melanoma, head and neck, liver or kidney cancer.

This chain links TRBV7-2 with TRBJ2-7, with a weak D call TRBD2 (7 bases). Germline values: CDR1 SGHTA, CDR2 FQGNSA. The CDR3 loop spans 16 amino acids. The V end lost 3 bases, the J end lost 5 bases, and 20 bases lay between the germline ends. In DNA, the CDR3 is TGTGCCAGCAGCTTCCACTCCCGGGGGGCCTTGGACGAGCAGTACTTC. Its protein product is CASSFHSRGALDEQYF. Full variable domain (remainder filled in from reference TRBV7-2 and TRBJ2-7): GAGVSQSPSNKVTEKGKDVELRCDPISGHTALYWYRQSLGQGLEFLIYFQGNSAPDKSGLPSDRFSAERTGGSVSTLTIQRTQQEDSAVYLCASSFHSRGALDEQYFGPGTRLTVT.

The table lists this clone with a count of one. In DNA form, the CDR3 reads TGCGCCAGCAGCAACAGACAGGAAGGTTTGAATGAGCAGTTCTTC. Its protein is CASSNRQEGLNEQFF. The chain carries TRBV5-1 and TRBJ2-1; D may be TRBD1 (6 bases). Trimming cost V 4 bases and J 7 bases, with 18 bases left between them. The CDR3 runs to 15 residues. From germline, CDR1 is SGHRS and CDR2 YFSETQ.

The chain employs TRBV5-4 and TRBJ2-3; maybe TRBD2 (6 bases). The germline V and J ends were trimmed by 4 bases and 0 bases, with 15 bases remaining between them. The CDR3 spans 16 residues. Germline V gene data show CDR1 as SGHNT and CDR2 as YYREEE (reference sequence). The CDR3 loop reads CASSPGVQVSTDTQYF. The CDR3 nucleotides read TGTGCCAGCAGCCCGGGAGTGCAAGTGAGCACAGATACGCAGTATTTT.

V gene TRBV7-8 combines with J gene TRBJ2-6, with D possibly being TRBD1 (6 bases). V was cut by 5 bases and J by 0 bases, with 20 bases left in between. There are 19 residues in the CDR3. Germline lookup yields CDR1 SGHVS and CDR2 FQNEAQ. CDR3 in amino acids: CASSPYRVPIGSGANVLTF. DNA of the CDR3: TGTGCCAGCAGCCCGTACAGGGTGCCGATTGGCTCTGGGGCCAACGTCCTGACTTTC.

This clone was seen a single time. The sample has other DNA sequences that encode this CDR3 too. The rearrangement links TRBV5-1 to TRBJ2-3, with D possibly matching TRBD1 (6 bases). CDR1 and CDR2 (germline): SGHRS, YFSETQ. The CDR3 sequence is 15 residues long. Trimming took 3 bases from V and 2 from J, leaving 13 bases between them. Here the CDR3 DNA reads TGCGCCAGCAGCTCCGGGACACCTCTCACAGATACGCAGTATTTT. The encoded protein is CASSSGTPLTDTQYF.

V usage is TRBV28 and J usage is TRBJ1-1; weak D call: TRBD1 (6 bases). Trimming left V 5 bases short and J 0 bases short, with 16 bases between. The CDR3 loop spans 16 amino acids. Germline-derived CDR1 and CDR2 are MDHEN and SYDVKM. In nucleotides, the CDR3 is TGTGCCAGCAGTCCGGGACACTCAAACATGAACACTGAAGCTTTCTTT. Protein sequence: CASSPGHSNMNTEAFF.

The V call is TRBV2, the J call TRBJ1-2, with TRBD1 identical over 8 bases. The CDR3 is 13 residues long. J was trimmed by 5 bases and V by 8 bases; bases with no gene match: 7. CDR1 SNHLY and CDR2 FYNNEI come from the germline V gene. The CDR3 DNA follows: TGTGCCAGCGGAGGAGGACAGGGATATGGCTACACCTTC. This codes for CASGGGQGYGYTF.

The J gene is TRBJ2-7, the V gene TRBV10-3; 9 bases fit TRBD2. This CDR3 has 16 amino acids. V dropped 3 bases and J dropped 2; count of bases not matched to a gene: 8. Germline CDR1 ENHRY, CDR2 SYGVKD. The CDR3 here is CAISDPIAGAPYEQYF. In DNA, the CDR3 is TGTGCCATCAGTGACCCGATAGCGGGGGCTCCCTACGAGCAGTACTTC.

Ten or more counts support this clone. This chain joins TRBV2 and TRBJ1-4, with D uncertain. CDR3 size: 12 residues. Germline-derived CDR1 and CDR2 are SNHLY and FYNNEI. V was shortened by 4 bases and J by 11 bases, with 11 bases between the two germline ends. The DNA for the CDR3 is TGTGCCAGCAGTGTTACAGAGGTCAAACTGTTTTTT. Translating gives CASSVTEVKLFF.

Concerning this clone: At the DNA level, this CDR3 is encoded by other sequences in the same sample as well. J is TRBJ2-1 and V is TRBV7-3; TRBD2 agrees at 8 bases. The CDR3 is 16 residues long. With V trimmed by 5 bases and J by 0 bases, 6 bases remained unmatched. Germline V gene sequence: CDR1 SGHTA, CDR2 FQGTGA. The CDR3, as DNA: TGTGCCAGCAGCCCTATAGCGGGGAGCTCCTACAATGAGCAGTTCTTC. Its protein product is CASSPIAGSSYNEQFF.

J is TRBJ1-6 and V is TRBV4-2; 7 bases fit TRBD1. Germline values: CDR1 LGHNA, CDR2 YNFKEQ. The CDR3 runs to 14 residues. V lost 0 bases and J lost 14; bases outside the gene matches: 7. CDR3 sequence (DNA): TGTGCCAGCAGCCAAGATCGCTTGCAGGGGGCCCTCCACTTT. Protein product: CASSQDRLQGALHF.

V and J are TRBV7-9 and TRBJ2-5, with D possibly matching TRBD2 (5 bases). V dropped 0 bases and J dropped 0 bases, with 5 bases sitting between them. The CDR3 contains 14 residues. The germline V gene has CDR1 SEHNR and CDR2 FQNEAQ (reference sequence). The CDR3, as DNA: TGTGCCAGCAGCTTAGCGGGAGACCAAGAGACCCAGTACTTC. Its protein product is CASSLAGDQETQYF.

This clone was counted a few times. The chain carries TRBV7-8 and TRBJ1-3; TRBD1 might be the D (6 bases). The CDR3 spans 11 residues. Trimming cost V 6 bases and J 9 bases, with 9 bases left between them. Germline CDR1 is SGHVS and CDR2 is FQNEAQ. The CDR3 reads CASSGGGTIYF. The CDR3 DNA is TGTGCCAGCAGTGGGGGCGGCACCATATATTTT.

The rearrangement uses TRBV7-9 and TRBJ2-1; 8 bases are shared with TRBD2. CDR1 is SEHNR and CDR2 is FQNEAQ in the germline V gene (reference sequence). The CDR3 has 15 residues. V gave up 5 bases and J gave up 5 bases; unmatched junction bases: 8. CDR3: CASSPPGGGNNEQFF. In nucleotides, the CDR3 is TGTGCCAGCAGCCCACCCGGGGGGGGTAACAATGAGCAGTTCTTC.

J is TRBJ2-5 and V is TRBV30; 9 bases are a match to TRBD1. The length of the CDR3 is 15 residues. After removal of 5 bases from V and 2 bases from J, the junction contained 9 bases not matched to a gene. CDR1 and CDR2 (germline): GTSNPN, SVGIG (reference sequence). The CDR3 DNA sequence: TGTGCCTGGGGGGGGACAGGGTCGCGGCAAGAGACCCAGTACTTC. It translates to CAWGGTGSRQETQYF.

The chain couples TRBV5-4 to TRBJ1-2, with a weak D call TRBD1 (6 bases). The germline V and J ends were trimmed by 4 bases and 4 bases, with 17 bases remaining between them. The germline CDR1 and CDR2 sequences are SGHNT and YYREEE (reference sequence). CDR3 size: 15 residues. CDR3 loop: CASSLTGGKGYGYTF. In nucleotides, the CDR3 is TGTGCCAGCAGCCTGACGGGGGGCAAGGGCTATGGCTACACCTTC.

The chain carries TRBV6-1 and TRBJ1-5; 8 nucleotides agree with TRBD1. The length of the CDR3 is 14 residues. Germline V lookup: CDR1 MNHNS, CDR2 SASEGT. Trimming cost V 8 bases and J 5 bases; bases outside gene matches: 8. This CDR3 reads CASDGTGDYQPQHF. The CDR3 DNA reads as TGTGCCAGCGACGGGACAGGCGACTATCAGCCCCAGCATTTT.

This clone was seen a handful of times. The chain uses TRBV12-1 and TRBJ1-2; the D call of TRBD1 is as the table states it, not checked on the DNA. TRBV12-1 is tagged as a pseudogene. The CDR3 extends over 16 amino acids. CDR3 region: CASSFPLTGINYGYTF. DNA for the CDR3: TGTGCCAGCAGCTTTCCATTAACAGGGATTAACTATGGCTACACCTTC.

This chain connects TRBV5-8 to TRBJ2-2, with 10 bases matching TRBD1. Germline V CDR1 and CDR2: SGHTS, YDEGEE. V trimming: 1 base; J trimming: 3 bases; junction bases outside the gene matches: 3. CDR3 length: 16 residues. CDR3 residues: CASSLPGQGYTGELFF. Written as DNA, the CDR3 is TGTGCCAGCAGCTTGCCGGGACAGGGGTACACCGGGGAGCTGTTTTTT.

For the CDR3, the DNA is TGTGCCATTGGGACAGGCGTTAACACCGGGGAGCTGTTTTTT. Translation gives CAIGTGVNTGELFF. The rearrangement uses TRBV7-9 and TRBJ2-2; 8 bases align to TRBD1. The germline gives CDR1 SEHNR, CDR2 FQNEAQ (reference sequence). The V and J ends lost 10 bases and 2 bases, in that order; junction bases with no gene match: 6. The CDR3 extends over 14 amino acids.

The V gene is TRBV28, the J gene TRBJ1-3; TRBD1 aligns across 10 bases. V trimming: 4 bases; J trimming: 1 base; junction bases outside the gene matches: 10. This CDR3 spans 18 amino acids. Germline values: CDR1 MDHEN, CDR2 SYDVKM. Here the CDR3 reads CASSSGQGRTYSGNTIYF. DNA for the CDR3: TGTGCCAGCAGTTCGGGACAGGGGAGGACATATTCTGGAAACACCATATATTTT.

The rearrangement uses TRBV7-9 and TRBJ2-7, with D possibly being TRBD1 or TRBD2 (6 bases each). CDR3 length: 18 amino acids. Between the trimmed V and J ends, which lost 4 bases and 2 bases, there was a span of 24 bases. The V gene's germline CDR1 is SEHNR and CDR2 FQNEAQ (reference sequence). This CDR3 reads CASSSKAGRDTTAYEQYF. The CDR3 coding sequence is TGTGCCAGCAGCTCCAAAGCGGGCCGGGACACGACCGCCTACGAGCAGTACTTC.

This clone was detected only once. The chain uses TRBV7-3 and TRBJ2-2; D is unclear. Trimming removed 1 base from V and 1 base from J, with 7 bases in between. Germline CDR1 and CDR2: SGHTA and FQGTGA. The length of the CDR3 is 15 residues. The CDR3 spells CASSLMGRNTGELFF. The CDR3 coding sequence is TGTGCCAGCAGCTTAATGGGCAGGAACACCGGGGAGCTGTTTTTT.

Here the CDR3 DNA reads TGCGCCAGCAGCTTGGTGACTGATACGCAGTATTTT. This sequence encodes CASSLVTDTQYF. The V call is TRBV5-1, the J call TRBJ2-3; D not certain. Germline loops: CDR1 SGHRS, CDR2 YFSETQ. The CDR3 sequence is 12 residues long. Between the trimmed V and J ends, which lost 0 bases and 6 bases, there was a span of 5 bases.

V usage is TRBV7-9 and J usage is TRBJ2-5; D is perhaps TRBD2 (6 bases). V dropped 6 bases and J dropped 1 base, with 15 bases sitting between them. Germline CDR1 and CDR2: SEHNR and FQNEAQ (reference sequence). There are 15 residues in the CDR3. The CDR3 loop is CASSLNGGAQETQYF. The CDR3 nucleotides are TGTGCCAGCAGTTTAAATGGAGGGGCCCAAGAGACCCAGTACTTC.

The chain recombines TRBV6-5 with TRBJ1-3; a possible D gene is TRBD1 (5 bases). Germline CDR1 MNHEY, CDR2 SVGAGI. This CDR3 is built from 14 residues. V was trimmed by 10 bases and J by 3 bases, leaving 16 bases between them. For the CDR3, the DNA is TGTGCCACCACCTCAGGGTACTTTGGAAACACCATATATTTT. It translates to CATTSGYFGNTIYF.

The chain combines TRBV28 with TRBJ2-7, with TRBD1 as a possible D gene (5 bases). The CDR3 is 14 residues long. The germline gives CDR1 MDHEN, CDR2 SYDVKM. V dropped 5 bases and J dropped 3 bases, with 14 bases sitting between them. CDR3 amino acids: CASSEDTGRYEQYF. CDR3 nucleotides: TGTGCCAGCAGTGAGGACACCGGACGCTACGAGCAGTACTTC.